This record looks at one TCR beta chain sequence and its context. Antigen unknown. The entry originates in a study of CD8 T cells in ankylosing spondylitis. V lost 6 bases and J 3 bases, leaving 24 bases between the germline ends. The CDR3 length is 16 residues. Germline loops: CDR1 DFQATT, CDR2 SNEGSKA (reference sequence). Scientists made TCR beta libraries using quantitative 5'-RACE with molecular barcodes. MiXCR, applied by TCRdb to the 5' RACE reads, yields one record per CDR3 protein. The table records 700,000 to 850,000 distinct CDR3 sequences, about an eighth of them present only once. Overall study results and limits: It was reported that disease-linked clones were significantly enriched in matched ankylosing spondylitis synovial fluid. Some motif variants were previously reported in reactive arthritis synovial fluid and blood. Characteristic, it appeared, of ankylosing spondylitis blood was a TCR beta motif of eight highly homologous variants.

V usage is TRBV20-1 and J usage is TRBJ2-7; D not certain. The receptor's source is a male donor with ankylosing spondylitis. Source material: blood, either unsorted or a sorted T cell fraction (not recorded which). The CDR3 sequence is CSAAQNAVAQRYEQYF. DNA for the CDR3: TGCAGTGCCGCCCAGAATGCGGTTGCACAGCGCTACGAGCAGTACTTC.